The TCR beta chain under discussion was sequenced for a study of memory CD4+ T cells and cytomegalovirus serostatus. Study details: Donors were healthy Belgian adults, about ten CMV seropositive and fewer than 30 seronegative.

This CDR3 is built from 19 residues. Looked up from germline, CDR1 is MDHEN and CDR2 is SYDVKM. Unmatched junction bases numbered 18, after V lost 5 bases and J lost 3 bases. Only in-frame clones appear in the TCRdb table, and some are missing; sequencing was by immunoSEQ multiplex PCR. This table holds around 50,000 clones, just under 80% found once. Single viable CD3+CD4+CD8-CD45RO+ cells were sorted as the memory CD4+ T cells. After thawing, CD4+ T cells were positively selected. The receptor was isolated from an adult in good health and CMV-seronegative. J is TRBJ2-7 and V is TRBV28, with 11 positions matching TRBD2. Material for sequencing was memory CD4+ T cells from blood. The chain's CDR3 is CASSPLLAGVFQVRYEQYF. Here the CDR3 DNA reads TGTGCCAGCAGTCCCTTACTAGCGGGAGTATTTCAAGTTCGCTACGAGCAGTACTTC. The full variable domain, its missing parts supplied by reference TRBV28 and TRBJ2-7, is DVKVTQSSRYLVKRTGEKVFLECVQDMDHENMFWYRQDPGLGLRLIYFSYDVKMKEKGDIPEGYSVSREKKERFSLILESASTNQTSMYLCASSPLLAGVFQVRYEQYFGPGTRLTVT.